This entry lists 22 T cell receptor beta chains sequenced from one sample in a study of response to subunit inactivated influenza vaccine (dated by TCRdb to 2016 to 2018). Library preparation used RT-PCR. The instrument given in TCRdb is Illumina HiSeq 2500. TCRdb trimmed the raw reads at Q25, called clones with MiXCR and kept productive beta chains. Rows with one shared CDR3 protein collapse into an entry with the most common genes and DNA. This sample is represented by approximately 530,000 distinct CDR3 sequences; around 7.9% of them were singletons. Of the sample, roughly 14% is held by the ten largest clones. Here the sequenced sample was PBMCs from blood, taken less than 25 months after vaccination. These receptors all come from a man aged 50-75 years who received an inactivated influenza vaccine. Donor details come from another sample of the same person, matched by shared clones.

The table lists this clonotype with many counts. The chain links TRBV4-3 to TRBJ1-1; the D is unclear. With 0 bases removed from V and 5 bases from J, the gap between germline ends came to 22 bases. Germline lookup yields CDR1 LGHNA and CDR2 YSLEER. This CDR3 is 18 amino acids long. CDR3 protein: CASSQEHFDSASGTEAFF. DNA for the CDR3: TGCGCCAGCAGCCAAGAACACTTTGACTCCGCCAGTGGGACTGAAGCTTTCTTT.

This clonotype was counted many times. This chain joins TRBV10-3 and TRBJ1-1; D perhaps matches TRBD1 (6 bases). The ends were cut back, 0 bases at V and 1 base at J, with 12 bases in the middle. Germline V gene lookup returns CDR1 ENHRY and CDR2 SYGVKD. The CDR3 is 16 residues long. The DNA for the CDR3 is TGTGCCATCAGTGAGTCCGGATTGACAGGGAACACTGAAGCTTTCTTT. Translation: CAISESGLTGNTEAFF.

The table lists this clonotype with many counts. CDR3 bases: TGTGCCAGCAGCTTGACCTTCTTAGGGGACAATGAGCAGTTCTTC. Translating gives CASSLTFLGDNEQFF. The chain joins TRBV21-1 to TRBJ2-1; the DNA was not used to check the table's D call, TRBD1. TRBV21-1 is marked as a pseudogene. This CDR3 is 15 amino acids long.

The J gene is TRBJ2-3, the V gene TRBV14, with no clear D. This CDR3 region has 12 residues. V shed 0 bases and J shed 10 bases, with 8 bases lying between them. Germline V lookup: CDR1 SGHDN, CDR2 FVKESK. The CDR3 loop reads CASSQDEVAQYF. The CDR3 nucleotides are TGTGCCAGCAGCCAAGATGAAGTGGCGCAGTATTTT.

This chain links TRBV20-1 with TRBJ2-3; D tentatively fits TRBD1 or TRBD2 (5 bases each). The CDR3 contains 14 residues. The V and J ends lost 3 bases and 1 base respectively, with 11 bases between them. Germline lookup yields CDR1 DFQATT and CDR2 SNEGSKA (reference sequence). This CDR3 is CSARGEMGTDTQYF. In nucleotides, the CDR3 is TGCAGTGCTAGGGGGGAAATGGGCACAGATACGCAGTATTTT.

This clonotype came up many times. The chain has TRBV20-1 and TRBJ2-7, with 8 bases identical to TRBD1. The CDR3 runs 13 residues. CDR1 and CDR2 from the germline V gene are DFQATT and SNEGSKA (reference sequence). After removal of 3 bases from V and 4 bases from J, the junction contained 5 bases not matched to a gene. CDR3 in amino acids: CSASRDRLYEQYF. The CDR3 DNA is TGCAGTGCTAGCCGGGACAGGTTATACGAGCAGTACTTC.

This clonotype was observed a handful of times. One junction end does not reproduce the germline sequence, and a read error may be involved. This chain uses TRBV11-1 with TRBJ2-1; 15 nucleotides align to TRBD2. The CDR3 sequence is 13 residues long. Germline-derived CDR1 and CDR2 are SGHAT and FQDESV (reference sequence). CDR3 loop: CASSSGLAGGQVF. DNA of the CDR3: TGTGCCAGCAGCTCAGGACTAGCGGGAGGGCAAGTCTTC.

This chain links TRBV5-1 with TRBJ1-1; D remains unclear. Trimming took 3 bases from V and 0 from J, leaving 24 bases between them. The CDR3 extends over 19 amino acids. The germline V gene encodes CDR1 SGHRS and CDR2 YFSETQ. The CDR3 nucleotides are TGCGCCAGCAGCTCCGGGCGTGGATTGTTATCCCGGCTGAACACTGAAGCTTTCTTT. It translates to CASSSGRGLLSRLNTEAFF.

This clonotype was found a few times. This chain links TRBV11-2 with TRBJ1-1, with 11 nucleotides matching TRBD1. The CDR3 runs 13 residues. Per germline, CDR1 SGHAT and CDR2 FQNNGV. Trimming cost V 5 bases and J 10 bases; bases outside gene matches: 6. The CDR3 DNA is TGTGCCAGCAGCGAAGGACAGGGGGCTTCAGCTTTCTTT. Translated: CASSEGQGASAFF.

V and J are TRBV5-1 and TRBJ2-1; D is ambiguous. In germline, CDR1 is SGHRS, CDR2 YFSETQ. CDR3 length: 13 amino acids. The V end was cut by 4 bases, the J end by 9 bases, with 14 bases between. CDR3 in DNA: TGCGCCAGCAGCCCTCCCCTCACTGGTGAGCAGTTCTTC. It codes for CASSPPLTGEQFF. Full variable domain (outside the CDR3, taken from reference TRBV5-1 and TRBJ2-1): KAGVTQTPRYLIKTRGQQVTLSCSPISGHRSVSWYQQTPGQGLQFLFEYFSETQRNKGNFPGRFSGRQFSNSRSEMNVSTLELGDSALYLCASSPPLTGEQFFGPGTRLTVL.

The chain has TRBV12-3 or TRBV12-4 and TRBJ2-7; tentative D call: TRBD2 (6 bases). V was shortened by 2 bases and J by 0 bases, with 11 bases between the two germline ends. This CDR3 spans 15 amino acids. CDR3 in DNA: TGTGCCAGCAGTTTACGGGGGTCTATCTCCTACGAGCAGTACTTC. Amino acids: CASSLRGSISYEQYF.

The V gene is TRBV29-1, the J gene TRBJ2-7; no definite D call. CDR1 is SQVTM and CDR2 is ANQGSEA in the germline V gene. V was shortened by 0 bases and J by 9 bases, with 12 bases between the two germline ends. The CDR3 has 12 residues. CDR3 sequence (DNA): TGCAGCGTTGAAGACCCCCCGCGGACGCAGTACTTC. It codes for CSVEDPPRTQYF.

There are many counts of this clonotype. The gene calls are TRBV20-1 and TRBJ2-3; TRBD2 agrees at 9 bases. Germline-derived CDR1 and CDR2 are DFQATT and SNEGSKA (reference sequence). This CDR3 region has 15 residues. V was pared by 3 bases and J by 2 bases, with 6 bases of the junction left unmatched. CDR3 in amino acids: CSASGASGNTDTQYF. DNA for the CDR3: TGCAGTGCTAGCGGTGCTAGCGGGAACACAGATACGCAGTATTTT.

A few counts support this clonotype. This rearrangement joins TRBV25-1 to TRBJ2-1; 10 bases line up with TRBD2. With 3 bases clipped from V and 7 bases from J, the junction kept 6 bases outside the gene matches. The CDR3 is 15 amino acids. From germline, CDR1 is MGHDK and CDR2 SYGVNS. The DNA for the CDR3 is TGTGCCAGCAGTGACTCGGGACTAGCGAGTAATGAGCAGTTCTTC. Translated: CASSDSGLASNEQFF.

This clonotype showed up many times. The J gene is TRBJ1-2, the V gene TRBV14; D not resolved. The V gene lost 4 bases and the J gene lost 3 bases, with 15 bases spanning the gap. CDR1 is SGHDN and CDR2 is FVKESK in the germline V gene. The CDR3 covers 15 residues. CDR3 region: CASSPLPLGDYGYTF. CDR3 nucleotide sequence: TGTGCCAGCAGCCCTCTCCCCCTTGGCGACTATGGCTACACCTTC.

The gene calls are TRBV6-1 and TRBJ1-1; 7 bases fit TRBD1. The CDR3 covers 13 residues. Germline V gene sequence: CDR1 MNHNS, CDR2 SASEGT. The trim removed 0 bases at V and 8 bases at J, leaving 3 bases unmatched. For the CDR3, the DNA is TGTGCCAGCAGTGAAGCGTCGGGACAGGAAGCTTTCTTT. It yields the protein CASSEASGQEAFF.

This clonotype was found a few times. CDR3 nucleotide sequence: TGTGCCAGTAGTATTCAGGCCGGGAGCGGTTACTCACCCCTCCACTTT. Translation: CASSIQAGSGYSPLHF. The gene calls are TRBV19 and TRBJ1-6, with unresolved D. V gave up 3 bases and J gave up 10 bases, with 19 bases separating them. Per germline, CDR1 LNHDA and CDR2 SQIVND (reference sequence). The CDR3 spans 16 residues.

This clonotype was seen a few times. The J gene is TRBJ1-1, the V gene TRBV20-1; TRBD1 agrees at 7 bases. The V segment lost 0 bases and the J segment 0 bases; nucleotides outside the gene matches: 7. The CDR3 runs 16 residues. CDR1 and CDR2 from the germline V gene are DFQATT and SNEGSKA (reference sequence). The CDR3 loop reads CSARDRQGGVNTEAFF. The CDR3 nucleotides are TGCAGTGCTAGAGACCGACAGGGAGGGGTGAACACTGAAGCTTTCTTT.

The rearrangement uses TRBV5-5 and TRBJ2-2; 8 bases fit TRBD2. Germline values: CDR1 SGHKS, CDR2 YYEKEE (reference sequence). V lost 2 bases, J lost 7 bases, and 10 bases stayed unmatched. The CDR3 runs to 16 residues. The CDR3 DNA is TGTGCCAGCAGCTTCCTGGGAGCGGGAGTTATCGGGGAGCTGTTTTTT. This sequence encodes CASSFLGAGVIGELFF.

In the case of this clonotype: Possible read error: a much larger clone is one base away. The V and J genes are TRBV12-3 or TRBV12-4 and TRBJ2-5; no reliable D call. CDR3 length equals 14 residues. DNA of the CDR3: TGTGCCTGCAGTTCGAGATCCCCCCAAGAGACCCAGTACTTC. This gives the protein CACSSRSPQETQYF.

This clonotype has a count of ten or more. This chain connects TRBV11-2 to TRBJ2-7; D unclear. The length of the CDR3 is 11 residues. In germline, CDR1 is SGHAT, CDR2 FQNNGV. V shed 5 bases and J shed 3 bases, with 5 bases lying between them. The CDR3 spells CASSTNYEQYF. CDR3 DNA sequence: TGTGCCAGCAGCACCAACTACGAGCAGTACTTC.

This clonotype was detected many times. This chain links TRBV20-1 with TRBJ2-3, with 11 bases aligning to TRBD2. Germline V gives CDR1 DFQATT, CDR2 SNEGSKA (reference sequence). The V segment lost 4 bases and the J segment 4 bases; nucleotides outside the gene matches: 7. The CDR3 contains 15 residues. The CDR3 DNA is TGCAGTGCTACTATAGCGGGAGGGCCACCAGATACGCAGTATTTT. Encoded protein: CSATIAGGPPDTQYF.